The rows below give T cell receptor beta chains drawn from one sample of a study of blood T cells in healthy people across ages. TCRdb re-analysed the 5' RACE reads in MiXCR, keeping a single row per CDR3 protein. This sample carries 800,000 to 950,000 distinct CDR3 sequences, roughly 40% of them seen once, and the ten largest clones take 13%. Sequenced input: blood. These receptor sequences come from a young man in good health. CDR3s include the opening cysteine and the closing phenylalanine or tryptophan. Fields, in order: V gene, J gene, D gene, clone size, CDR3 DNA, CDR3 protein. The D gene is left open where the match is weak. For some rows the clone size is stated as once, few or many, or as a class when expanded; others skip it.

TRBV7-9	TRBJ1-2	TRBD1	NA	TGTGCCAGCAGCGGCGACAGGGTCTATGGCTACACCTTC	CASSGDRVYGYTF
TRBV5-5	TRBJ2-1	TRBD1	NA	TGTGCCAGCAGCGAGGGACAGCCGCCCCTTTGTGAGCAGTTCTTC	CASSEGQPPLCEQFF
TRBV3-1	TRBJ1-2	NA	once	TGTGCCAGCAGCTACACGTATGGCTACACCTTC	CASSYTYGYTF
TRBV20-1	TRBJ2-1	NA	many	TGCAGTGCTAGAGTCCGGCCCGTCTACAATGAGCAGTTCTTC	CSARVRPVYNEQFF
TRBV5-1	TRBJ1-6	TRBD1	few	TGCGCCAGCAGCGCGACGGGACAGTCACCCCTCCACTTT	CASSATGQSPLHF
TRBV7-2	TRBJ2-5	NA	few	TGTGCCAGCAGCCCCCGGAGGTCTAGTACTGAGCAGTACTTC	CASSPRRSSTEQYF
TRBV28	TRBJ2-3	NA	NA	TGTGCCAGCGGTTTATGGTACAGGGAAAGTACAGATACGCAGTATTTT	CASGLWYRESTDTQYF
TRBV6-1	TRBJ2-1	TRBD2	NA	TGTGCCAGCGACCTAGCGGGATACAATGAGCAGTTCTTC	CASDLAGYNEQFF
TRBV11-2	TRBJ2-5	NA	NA	TGTGCCAGCAGCTTAAGGGTCCAGTGGGATCAAGAGACCCAGTACTTC	CASSLRVQWDQETQYF
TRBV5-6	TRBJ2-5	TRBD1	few	TGTGCCAGCAGCAGACGACAGGGGGAAAAGAAGACCCAGTACTTC	CASSRRQGEKKTQYF
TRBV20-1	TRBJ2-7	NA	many	TGCAGTGCGCCCCGTAGGGGGGGGACCTCCTACGAGCAGTACTTC	CSAPRRGGTSYEQYF
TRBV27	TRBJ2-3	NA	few	TGTGCCAGCAGTTTTAGGGGATCGGGCCCAGATACGCAGTATTTT	CASSFRGSGPDTQYF
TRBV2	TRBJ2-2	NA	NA	TGTGCCAGCAACTGGGACACCGGGGAGCTGTTTTTT	CASNWDTGELFF
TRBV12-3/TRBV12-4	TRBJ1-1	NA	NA	TGTGCCAGCAGTTCACAAATTGCAGGGCGGGCTGAAGCTTTCTTT	CASSSQIAGRAEAFF
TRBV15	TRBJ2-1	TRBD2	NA	TGTGCCACCAGCAGAGATCTGGCTAGCGGGAGGGGTGAGCAGTTCTTC	CATSRDLASGRGEQFF
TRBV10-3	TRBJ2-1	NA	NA	TGTGCCATCAGTCGACGGGGGAAGGCCTCCTACGAGCAGTTCTTC	CAISRRGKASYEQFF
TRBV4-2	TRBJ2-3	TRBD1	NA	TGTGCCAGCAGCCCAGGTGGGCGCACAGGGGAGACAGATACGCAGTATTTT	CASSPGGRTGETDTQYF
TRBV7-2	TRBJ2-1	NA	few	TGTGCCAGCGGACAGCAGTACAATGAGCAGTTCTTC	CASGQQYNEQFF
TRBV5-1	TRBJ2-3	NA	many	TGCGCCAGCAGCTTGGAAGGCACTCGGGGGACCGATACGCAGTATTTT	CASSLEGTRGTDTQYF
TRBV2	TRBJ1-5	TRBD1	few	TGTGCCAGCAGCCGGGACAGGTACCCTTCTAGCAATCAGCCCCAGCATTTT	CASSRDRYPSSNQPQHF
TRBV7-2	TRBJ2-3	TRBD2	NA	TGTACCAGCAGCTCGGGACTAGCGGGGGGTGTAGATACGCAGTATTTT	CTSSSGLAGGVDTQYF